This section outlines one T cell receptor (beta chain) sequence together with its context. Authors' data handling: Quantification of nucleated cells was approximated via reference gene primer amplification. Libraries were prepared by immunoSEQ multiplex PCR; TCRdb keeps only in-frame clonotypes and omits some of them. The V and J calls and clone size come from that table; D and trimming were worked out from the DNA. The table lists some 100,000 clones, around 88% of them singletons. This entry comes from a study of blood T cell repertoires in COVID-19. Turning to the study itself: Researchers got acute and convalescent COVID-19 samples from the United States, Italy and Spain. Sources were T cells, B-cell-depleted T cells, or PBMCs; the material itself was cDNA or gDNA.

V was pared by 5 bases and J by 6 bases, with 2 bases of the junction left unmatched. Per the germline V gene, CDR1 is LNHDA and CDR2 is SQIVND (reference sequence). The CDR3 runs to 14 residues. The receptor was isolated from a human donor in a cohort sampled during active COVID-19. The source material was peripheral blood. The gene calls are TRBV19 and TRBJ1-6; 9 nucleotides align to TRBD1. The CDR3 nucleotides are TGTGCCAGTAGTCAGGACAGGGGTAATTCACCCCTCCACTTT. Translating it yields CASSQDRGNSPLHF. Filled out from reference TRBV19 and TRBJ1-6, the complete variable domain reads DGGITQSPKYLFRKEGQNVTLSCEQNLNHDAMYWYRQDPGQGLRLIYYSQIVNDFQKGDIAEGYSVSREKKESFPLTVTSAQKNPTAFYLCASSQDRGNSPLHFGNGTRLTVT.